These 5 T cell receptor beta chains originate from one sample sequenced in a study of vaccination effects on CD4 cells after COVID-19. The table came from immunoSEQ multiplex PCR; TCRdb's copy has only in-frame clones and leaves some out. The sample records 25,000 to 30,000 clones, around 72% being singletons. These receptors' targets are unknown. Antigen-specific CD4+ T cells were first expanded with viral peptide pools by the ViraFEST assay and only then sequenced. Following 10 days of culture, CD4+ T cells were isolated. Nucleocapsid antibodies were negative in the vaccine recipients, who had never had SARS-CoV-2 infection. The sequences come from CD4+ T cells from PBMCs cultured with SARS-CoV-2 spike peptides, collected before COVID-19 vaccination. These receptors were collected from a human donor who received a COVID-19 vaccine.

This chain connects TRBV6-5 to TRBJ2-4; D gene ambiguous. Germline assignment: CDR1 MNHEY and CDR2 SVGAGI. This CDR3 is 13 amino acids long. V was trimmed by 7 bases and J by 0 bases, leaving 7 bases between them. The CDR3 DNA sequence: TGTGCCAGCACCGATATAGCCAAAAACATTCAGTACTTC. As protein: CASTDIAKNIQYF.

At least ten counts were recorded for this clone. J is TRBJ2-7 and V is TRBV19; unclear D gene. V was shortened by 7 bases and J by 2 bases, with 3 bases between the two germline ends. CDR1 is LNHDA and CDR2 is SQIVND in the germline V gene (reference sequence). The length of the CDR3 is 10 residues. Here the CDR3 reads CASTTYEQYF. CDR3 in DNA: TGTGCCAGTACCACCTACGAGCAGTACTTC.

The chain combines TRBV19 with TRBJ1-4, with D possibly being TRBD1 (5 bases). Germline CDR1 is LNHDA and CDR2 is SQIVND (reference sequence). The CDR3 is 16 amino acids. V gave up 4 bases and J gave up 0 bases, with 12 bases separating them. Written as DNA, the CDR3 is TGTGCCAGTAGTAAACAGGAACATGCAACTAATGAAAAACTGTTTTTT. Protein: CASSKQEHATNEKLFF.

V gene TRBV5-1 combines with J gene TRBJ2-7, with unresolved D. CDR3 length: 15 residues. V dropped 1 base and J dropped 2 bases, with 13 bases sitting between them. CDR1 and CDR2 from the germline V gene are SGHRS and YFSETQ. CDR3 coding DNA: TGCGCCAGCAGCTTGAGTCCTACCGGTACCTACGAGCAGTACTTC. Amino acid sequence: CASSLSPTGTYEQYF.

The rearrangement uses TRBV5-6 and TRBJ1-3, with 8 bases identical to TRBD1. Germline V gene sequence: CDR1 SGHDT, CDR2 YYEEEE. There are 16 residues in the CDR3. After removal of 4 bases from V and 0 bases from J, the junction contained 6 bases not matched to a gene. The CDR3 sequence is CASSRRGPSSGNTIYF. DNA for the CDR3: TGTGCCAGCAGCCGCAGGGGGCCCAGCTCTGGAAACACCATATATTTT.